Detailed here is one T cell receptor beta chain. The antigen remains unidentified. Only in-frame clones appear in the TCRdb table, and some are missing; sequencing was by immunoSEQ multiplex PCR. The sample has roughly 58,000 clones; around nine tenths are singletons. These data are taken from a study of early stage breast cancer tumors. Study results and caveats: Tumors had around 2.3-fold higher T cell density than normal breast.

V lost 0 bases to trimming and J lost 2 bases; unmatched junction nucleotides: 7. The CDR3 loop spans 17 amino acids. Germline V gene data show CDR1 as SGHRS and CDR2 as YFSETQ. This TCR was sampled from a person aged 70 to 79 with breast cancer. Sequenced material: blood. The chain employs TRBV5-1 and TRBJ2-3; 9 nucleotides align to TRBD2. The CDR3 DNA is TGCGCCAGCAGCTTGGGGGCCACTAGCGGGTTCACAGATACGCAGTATTTT. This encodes CASSLGATSGFTDTQYF.